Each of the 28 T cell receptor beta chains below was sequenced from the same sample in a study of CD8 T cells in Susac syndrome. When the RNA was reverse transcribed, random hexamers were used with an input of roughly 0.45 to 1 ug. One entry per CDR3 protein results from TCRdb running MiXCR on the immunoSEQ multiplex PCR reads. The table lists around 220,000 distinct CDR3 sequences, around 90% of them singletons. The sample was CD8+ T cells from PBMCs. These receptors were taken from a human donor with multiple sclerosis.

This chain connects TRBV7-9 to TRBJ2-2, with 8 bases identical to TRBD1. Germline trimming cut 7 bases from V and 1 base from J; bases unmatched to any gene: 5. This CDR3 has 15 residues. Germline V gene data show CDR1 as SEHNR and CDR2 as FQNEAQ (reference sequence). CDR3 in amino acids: CASTDDRGNTGELFF. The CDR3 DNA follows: TGTGCCAGCACCGACGACAGGGGGAACACCGGGGAGCTGTTTTTT.

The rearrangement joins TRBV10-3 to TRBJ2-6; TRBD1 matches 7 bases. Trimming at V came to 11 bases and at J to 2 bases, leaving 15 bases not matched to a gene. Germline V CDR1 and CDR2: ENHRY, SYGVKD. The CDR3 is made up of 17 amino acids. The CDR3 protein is CASHSGDRLTGANVLTF. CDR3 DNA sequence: TGTGCCTCGCACTCAGGGGACAGATTAACTGGGGCCAACGTCCTGACTTTC.

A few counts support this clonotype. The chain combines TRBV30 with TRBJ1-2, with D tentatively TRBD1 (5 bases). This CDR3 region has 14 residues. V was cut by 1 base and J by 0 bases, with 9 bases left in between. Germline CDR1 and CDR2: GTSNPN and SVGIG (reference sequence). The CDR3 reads CAWSGTFSNYGYTF. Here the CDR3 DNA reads TGTGCCTGGAGTGGGACATTTTCTAACTATGGCTACACCTTC.

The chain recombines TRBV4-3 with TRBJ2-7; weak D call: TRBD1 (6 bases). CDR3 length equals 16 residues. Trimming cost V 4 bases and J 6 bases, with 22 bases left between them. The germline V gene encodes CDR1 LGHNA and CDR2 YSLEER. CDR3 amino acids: CASSPTPYDRSSEQYF. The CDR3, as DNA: TGCGCCAGCAGCCCTACGCCATATGACAGGTCGTCCGAGCAGTACTTC.

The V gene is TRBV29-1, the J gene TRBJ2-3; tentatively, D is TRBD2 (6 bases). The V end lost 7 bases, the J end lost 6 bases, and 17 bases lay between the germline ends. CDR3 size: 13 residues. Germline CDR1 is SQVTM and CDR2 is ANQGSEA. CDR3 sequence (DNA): TGCAGCGCCAGAGGGTGGAGGGTTGATACGCAGTATTTT. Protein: CSARGWRVDTQYF.

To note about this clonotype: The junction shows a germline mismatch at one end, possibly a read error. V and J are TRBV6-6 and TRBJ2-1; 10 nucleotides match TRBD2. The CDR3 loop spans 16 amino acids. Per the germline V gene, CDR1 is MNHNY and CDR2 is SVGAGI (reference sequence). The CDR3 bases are TGTGCCGGCAGTTACTCGCTAGGAGCGGGGGGGGGTGAGCAGTTCTTC. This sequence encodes CAGSYSLGAGGGEQFF.

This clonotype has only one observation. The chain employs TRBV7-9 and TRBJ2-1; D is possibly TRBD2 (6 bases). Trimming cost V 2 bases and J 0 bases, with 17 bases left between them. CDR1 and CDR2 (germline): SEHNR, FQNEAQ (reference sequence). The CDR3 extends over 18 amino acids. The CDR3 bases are TGTGCCAGCAGCTTACCCGGGGTGGGACTGGGCTCCTACAATGAGCAGTTCTTC. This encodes CASSLPGVGLGSYNEQFF. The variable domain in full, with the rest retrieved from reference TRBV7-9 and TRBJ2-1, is DTGVSQNPRHKITKRGQNVTFRCDPISEHNRLYWYRQTLGQGPEFLTYFQNEAQLEKSRLLSDRFSAERPKGSFSTLEIQRTEQGDSAMYLCASSLPGVGLGSYNEQFFGPGTRLTVL.

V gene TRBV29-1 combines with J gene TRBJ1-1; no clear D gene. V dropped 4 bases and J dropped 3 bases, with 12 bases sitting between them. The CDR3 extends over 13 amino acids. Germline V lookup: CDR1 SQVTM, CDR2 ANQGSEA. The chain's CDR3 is CSVVNLGDTEAFF. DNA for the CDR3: TGCAGCGTTGTAAATCTGGGCGACACTGAAGCTTTCTTT.

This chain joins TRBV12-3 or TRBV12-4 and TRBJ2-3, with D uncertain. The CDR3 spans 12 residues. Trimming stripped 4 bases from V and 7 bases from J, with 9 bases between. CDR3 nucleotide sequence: TGTGCCAGCAGTTCCCGGTCTAATACGCAGTATTTT. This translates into CASSSRSNTQYF.

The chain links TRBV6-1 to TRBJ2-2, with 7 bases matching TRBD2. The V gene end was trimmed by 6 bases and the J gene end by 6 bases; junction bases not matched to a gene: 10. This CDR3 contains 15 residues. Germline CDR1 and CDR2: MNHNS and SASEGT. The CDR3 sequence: CASRLWGGEAGELFF. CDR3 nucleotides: TGTGCCAGCAGATTATGGGGGGGAGAGGCCGGGGAGCTGTTTTTT.

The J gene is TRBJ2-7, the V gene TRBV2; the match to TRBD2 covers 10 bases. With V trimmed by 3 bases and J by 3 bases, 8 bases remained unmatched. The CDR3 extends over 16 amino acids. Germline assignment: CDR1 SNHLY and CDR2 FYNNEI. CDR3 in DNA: TGTGCCAGCAGTGATAGGGGTAGCGGGAGGTTCTACGAGCAGTACTTC. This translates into CASSDRGSGRFYEQYF.

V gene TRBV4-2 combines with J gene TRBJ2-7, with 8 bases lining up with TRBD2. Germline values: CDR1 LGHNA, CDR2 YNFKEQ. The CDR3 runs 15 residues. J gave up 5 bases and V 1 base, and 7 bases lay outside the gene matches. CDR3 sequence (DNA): TGTGCCAGCAGCCAAGGGCCCGGGGGGGCGGACGAGCAGTACTTC. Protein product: CASSQGPGGADEQYF.

The CDR3 spells CASSYSSLGGSGANVLTF. The CDR3 region has the DNA TGTGCCAGCAGTTACTCGAGTCTAGGGGGCTCTGGGGCCAACGTCCTGACTTTC. This chain joins TRBV6-5 and TRBJ2-6; the D gene is possibly TRBD1 (6 bases). Trimming pared 0 bases from V and 0 bases from J, leaving 12 bases between. The CDR3 is made up of 18 amino acids. The V gene's germline CDR1 is MNHEY and CDR2 SVGAGI.

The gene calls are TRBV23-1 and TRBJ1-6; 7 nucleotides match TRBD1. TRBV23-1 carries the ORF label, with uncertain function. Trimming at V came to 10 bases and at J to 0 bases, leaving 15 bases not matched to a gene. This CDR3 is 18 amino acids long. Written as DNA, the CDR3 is TGCGCCAACCGGGGGGAGGACAGGCTAAGCTCCTATAATTCACCCCTCCACTTT. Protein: CANRGEDRLSSYNSPLHF.

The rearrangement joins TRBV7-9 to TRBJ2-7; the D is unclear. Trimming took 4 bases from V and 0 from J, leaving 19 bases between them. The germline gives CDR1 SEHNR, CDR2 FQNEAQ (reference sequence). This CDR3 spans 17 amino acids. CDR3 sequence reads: CASSSPFGAPSSYEQYF. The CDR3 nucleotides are TGTGCCAGCAGCTCCCCATTTGGAGCTCCGAGCTCCTACGAGCAGTACTTC.

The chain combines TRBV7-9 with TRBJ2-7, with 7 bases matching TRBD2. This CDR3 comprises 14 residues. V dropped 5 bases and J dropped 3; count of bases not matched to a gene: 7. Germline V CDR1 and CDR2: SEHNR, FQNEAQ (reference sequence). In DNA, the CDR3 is TGTGCCAGCAGCACCCGGGACTATAACTACGAGCAGTACTTC. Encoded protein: CASSTRDYNYEQYF.

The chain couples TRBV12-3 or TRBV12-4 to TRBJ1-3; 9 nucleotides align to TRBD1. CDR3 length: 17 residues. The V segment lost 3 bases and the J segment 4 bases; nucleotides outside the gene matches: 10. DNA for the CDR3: TGTGCCAGCAGTTTTCGGGACAGGGATGTGTTGGGAAACACCATATATTTT. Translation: CASSFRDRDVLGNTIYF.

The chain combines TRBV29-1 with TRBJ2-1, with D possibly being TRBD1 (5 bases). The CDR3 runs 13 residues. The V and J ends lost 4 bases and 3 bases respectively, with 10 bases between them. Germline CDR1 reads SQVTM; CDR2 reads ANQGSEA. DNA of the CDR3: TGCAGCGTTGTACCAAGGGGCTACAATGAGCAGTTCTTC. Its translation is CSVVPRGYNEQFF.

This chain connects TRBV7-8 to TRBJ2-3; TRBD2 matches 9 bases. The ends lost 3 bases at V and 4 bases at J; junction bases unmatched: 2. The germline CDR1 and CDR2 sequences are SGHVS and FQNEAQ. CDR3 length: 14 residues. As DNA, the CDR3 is TGTGCCAGCAGCTTGTGGACTAGCGCAGATACGCAGTATTTT. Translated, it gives CASSLWTSADTQYF.

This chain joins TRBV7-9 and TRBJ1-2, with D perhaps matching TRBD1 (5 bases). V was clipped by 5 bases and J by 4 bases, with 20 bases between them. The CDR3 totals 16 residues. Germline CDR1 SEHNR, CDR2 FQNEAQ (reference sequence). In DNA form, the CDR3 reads TGTGCCAGCAGCGACACCCTACGGGGGACGGGCTATGGCTACACCTTC. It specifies CASSDTLRGTGYGYTF.

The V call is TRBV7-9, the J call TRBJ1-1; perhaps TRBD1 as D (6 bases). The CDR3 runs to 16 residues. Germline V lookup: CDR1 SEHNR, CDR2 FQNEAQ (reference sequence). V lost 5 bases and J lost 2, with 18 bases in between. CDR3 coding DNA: TGTGCCAGCAGCCCGGGAGGACGGGGGCATAACACTGAAGCTTTCTTT. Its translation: CASSPGGRGHNTEAFF.

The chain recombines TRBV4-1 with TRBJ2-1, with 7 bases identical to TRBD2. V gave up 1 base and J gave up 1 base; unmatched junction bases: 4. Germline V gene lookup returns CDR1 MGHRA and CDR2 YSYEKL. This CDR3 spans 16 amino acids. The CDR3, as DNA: TGCGCCAGCAGCCAAGGCCTAGCGGAATCCTACAATGAGCAGTTCTTC. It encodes CASSQGLAESYNEQFF.

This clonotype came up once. As DNA, the CDR3 is TGTGCCATCAGTGAGGAAGCTGGGGAGCAGTACTTC. This codes for CAISEEAGEQYF. This chain uses TRBV10-3 with TRBJ2-7, with no clear D. The V and J ends lost 2 bases and 7 bases respectively, with 9 bases between them. Germline values: CDR1 ENHRY, CDR2 SYGVKD. CDR3 length: 12 residues.

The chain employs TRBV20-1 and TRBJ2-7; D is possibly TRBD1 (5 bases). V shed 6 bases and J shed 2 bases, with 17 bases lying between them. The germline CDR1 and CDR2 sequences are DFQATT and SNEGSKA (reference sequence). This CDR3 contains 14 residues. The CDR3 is CSATGPLTPYEQYF. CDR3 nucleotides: TGCAGTGCCACAGGACCCCTAACTCCCTACGAGCAGTACTTC.

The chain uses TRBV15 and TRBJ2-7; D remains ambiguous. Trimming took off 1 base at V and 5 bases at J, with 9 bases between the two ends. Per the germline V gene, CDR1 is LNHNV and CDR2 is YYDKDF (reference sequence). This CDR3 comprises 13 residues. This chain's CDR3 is CATSRVVSDEQYF. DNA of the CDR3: TGTGCCACCAGCAGAGTCGTTTCCGACGAGCAGTACTTC.

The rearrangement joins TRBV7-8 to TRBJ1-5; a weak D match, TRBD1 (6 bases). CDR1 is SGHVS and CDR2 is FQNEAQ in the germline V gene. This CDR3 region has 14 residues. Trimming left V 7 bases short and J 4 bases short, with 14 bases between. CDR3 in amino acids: CASNEGGGNQPQHF. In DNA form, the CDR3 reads TGTGCCAGCAACGAAGGGGGGGGGAATCAGCCCCAGCATTTT.

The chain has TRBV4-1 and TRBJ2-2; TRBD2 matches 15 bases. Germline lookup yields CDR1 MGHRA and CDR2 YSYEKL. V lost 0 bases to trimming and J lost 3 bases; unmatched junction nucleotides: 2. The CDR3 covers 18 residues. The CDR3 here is CASSQEGLAGGYTGELFF. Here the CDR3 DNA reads TGCGCCAGCAGCCAAGAAGGACTAGCGGGAGGGTACACCGGGGAGCTGTTTTTT.

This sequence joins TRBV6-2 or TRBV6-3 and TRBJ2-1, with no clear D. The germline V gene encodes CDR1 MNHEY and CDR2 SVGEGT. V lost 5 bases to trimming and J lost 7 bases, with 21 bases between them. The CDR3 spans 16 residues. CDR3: CASSPPLSINGNEQFF. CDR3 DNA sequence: TGTGCCAGCAGTCCACCCCTTTCTATAAATGGGAATGAGCAGTTCTTC.